Following are 18 T cell receptor beta chains from one sample sequenced in a study of blood T cell repertoires in COVID-19 (dated by TCRdb to 2019 to 2021). The protocol used for the library was the immunoSEQ multiplex PCR assay. The source is immuneACCESS, and TCRdb retained only in-frame sequences with V and J called. Part of the clones is not carried over; for the studies checked, unresolved V genes explain less than half of this, and the remainder is unexplained. Within this sample are approximately 120,000 clones, with about 87% of them counted one time only. The ten largest clones add up to 1% to 1.4% of the sample. The sample consisted of peripheral blood. The source is a human donor in a cohort sampled during active COVID-19.

V gene TRBV6-1 combines with J gene TRBJ1-4, with D tentatively TRBD1 (6 bases). The V end was cut by 4 bases, the J end by 4 bases, with 16 bases between. This CDR3 region has 16 residues. Germline V gene sequence: CDR1 MNHNS, CDR2 SASEGT. Here the CDR3 reads CASSATGNTGNEKLFF. The CDR3 DNA is TGTGCCAGCAGTGCCACAGGGAATACGGGTAATGAAAAACTGTTTTTT.

The J gene is TRBJ1-2, the V gene TRBV4-2; no definite D call. Trimming removed 2 bases at V and 2 bases at J, with 9 bases between. The CDR3 sequence is 14 residues long. Germline V gene data show CDR1 as LGHNA and CDR2 as YNFKEQ. The CDR3 nucleotides are TGTGCCAGCAGCCAAAACCAGTTGAACTATGGCTACACCTTC. Residues: CASSQNQLNYGYTF.

This rearrangement joins TRBV9 to TRBJ1-5, with a tentative D call TRBD1 (6 bases). V lost 3 bases to trimming and J lost 1 base, with 8 bases between them. The V gene's germline CDR1 is SGDLS and CDR2 YYNGEE. This CDR3 contains 14 residues. CDR3 loop: CASSDTGSNQPQHF. CDR3 DNA: TGTGCCAGCAGCGATACAGGGAGCAATCAGCCCCAGCATTTT.

The V call is TRBV7-9, the J call TRBJ2-1, with 7 nucleotides matching TRBD2. Germline loops: CDR1 SEHNR, CDR2 FQNEAQ (reference sequence). There are 15 residues in the CDR3. J was trimmed by 2 bases and V by 1 base; bases with no gene match: 2. The CDR3, as DNA: TGTGCCAGCAGCTTAGTGACTAGCCCCTACAATGAGCAGTTCTTC. Protein sequence: CASSLVTSPYNEQFF.

This chain connects TRBV18 to TRBJ1-2; D is perhaps TRBD1 (6 bases). The CDR3 covers 18 residues. CDR1 KGHSH and CDR2 LQKENI come from the germline V gene. Trimming left V 6 bases short and J 8 bases short, with 31 bases between. The CDR3 coding sequence is TGTGCCAGCTCCCAAGACCGCTCGAGGGCGGGCTCGAGGGGGGGCTACACCTTC. As protein: CASSQDRSRAGSRGGYTF.

This clone appeared a single time. The gene calls are TRBV6-5 and TRBJ2-7; TRBD2 matches at 9 bases. This CDR3 has 16 amino acids. The germline gives CDR1 MNHEY, CDR2 SVGAGI. The V and J ends lost 4 bases and 6 bases, in that order; junction bases with no gene match: 13. Here the CDR3 reads CASSSPLLAGGSEQYF. The DNA of the CDR3 is TGTGCCAGCAGTTCCCCTTTGTTGGCGGGAGGGAGCGAGCAGTACTTC.

The chain links TRBV6-5 to TRBJ2-6; no clear D gene. The CDR3 contains 15 residues. Between the trimmed V and J ends, which lost 7 bases and 0 bases, there was a span of 10 bases. Germline V gene data show CDR1 as MNHEY and CDR2 as SVGAGI. The DNA for the CDR3 is TGTGCCAGCAAGGCAGGCAGCTCTGGGGCCAACGTCCTGACTTTC. Amino acid sequence: CASKAGSSGANVLTF.

In this sample, this clone turned up once. This chain joins TRBV5-1 and TRBJ1-1, with a possible D match to TRBD1 (6 bases). This CDR3 region has 13 residues. The V gene lost 1 base and the J gene lost 7 bases, with 11 bases spanning the gap. CDR1 SGHRS and CDR2 YFSETQ come from the germline V gene. CDR3 protein: CASSLRTADEAFF. In DNA form, the CDR3 reads TGCGCCAGCAGCTTGAGGACAGCAGATGAAGCTTTCTTT. The full variable domain, with the rest looked up from reference TRBV5-1 and TRBJ1-1, is KAGVTQTPRYLIKTRGQQVTLSCSPISGHRSVSWYQQTPGQGLQFLFEYFSETQRNKGNFPGRFSGRQFSNSRSEMNVSTLELGDSALYLCASSLRTADEAFFGQGTRLTVV.

The V call is TRBV5-1, the J call TRBJ1-1; tentative D call: TRBD1 (6 bases). From germline, CDR1 is SGHRS and CDR2 YFSETQ. V was trimmed by 4 bases and J by 1 base, leaving 11 bases between them. CDR3 size: 14 residues. The CDR3 coding sequence is TGCGCCAGCAGCCACGGGACATCGAACACTGAAGCTTTCTTT. Its translation: CASSHGTSNTEAFF.

V usage is TRBV10-3 and J usage is TRBJ1-1, with 8 positions matching TRBD1. V was clipped by 6 bases and J by 4 bases; unmatched bases: 7. The germline V gene has CDR1 ENHRY and CDR2 SYGVKD. The CDR3 is 14 amino acids. The DNA of the CDR3 is TGTGCCATCAGGGCGGGACAGGCTGGCACTGAAGCTTTCTTT. It codes for CAIRAGQAGTEAFF.

The J gene is TRBJ2-5, the V gene TRBV7-2; 12 nucleotides align to TRBD2. With V trimmed by 1 base and J by 7 bases, 10 bases remained unmatched. Looked up from germline, CDR1 is SGHTA and CDR2 is FQGNSA. The CDR3 loop spans 17 amino acids. DNA of the CDR3: TGTGCCAGCAGCTTAGGGCTAGCGGGAGGGGGCGGCGGGACCCAGTACTTC. Translation: CASSLGLAGGGGGTQYF.

The rearrangement links TRBV11-3 to TRBJ2-7; D possibly corresponds to TRBD2 (5 bases). Trimming pared 0 bases from V and 3 bases from J, leaving 12 bases between. In germline, CDR1 is SGHNT, CDR2 YENEEA. The CDR3 contains 15 residues. DNA of the CDR3: TGTGCCAGCAGCTTAGATGCGGGCCTTCACTACGAGCAGTACTTC. This codes for CASSLDAGLHYEQYF.

The V gene is TRBV4-2, the J gene TRBJ2-3; D call uncertain. The CDR3 is 18 residues long. The germline V gene has CDR1 LGHNA and CDR2 YNFKEQ. The V end was cut by 0 bases, the J end by 1 base, with 17 bases between. CDR3 sequence reads: CASSQESRGNKGTDTQYF. The CDR3 coding sequence is TGTGCCAGCAGCCAAGAGTCCCGCGGTAACAAAGGCACAGATACGCAGTATTTT.

The V call is TRBV2, the J call TRBJ1-2, with D possibly TRBD1 on 5 matching bases. The V and J ends lost 2 bases and 8 bases respectively, with 15 bases between them. CDR1 is SNHLY and CDR2 is FYNNEI in the germline V gene. This CDR3 has 14 residues. CDR3 sequence: CASSEWSQGGGYTF. The CDR3 coding sequence is TGTGCCAGCAGTGAATGGTCCCAGGGAGGCGGCTACACCTTC.

The rearrangement uses TRBV2 and TRBJ1-5; 7 bases are shared with TRBD1. The CDR3 consists of 15 residues. CDR1 is SNHLY and CDR2 is FYNNEI in the germline V gene. The ends lost 3 bases at V and 4 bases at J; junction bases unmatched: 6. The CDR3 nucleotides are TGTGCCAGCAGTGAGAGTTCAGGGGGTAATCAGCCCCAGCATTTT. It translates to CASSESSGGNQPQHF.

The CDR3 sequence is CASSLEAKSTDTQYF. CDR3 nucleotide sequence: TGTGCCAGCAGCTTAGAAGCGAAGAGCACAGATACGCAGTATTTT. J is TRBJ2-3 and V is TRBV11-2; D gene uncertain. This CDR3 is built from 15 residues. V was shortened by 0 bases and J by 0 bases, with 7 bases between the two germline ends. CDR1 is SGHAT, CDR2 FQNNGV, per germline.

This clone is a singleton in its sample. The chain employs TRBV16 and TRBJ2-7; TRBD2 aligns across 8 bases. CDR3 length equals 15 residues. The junction had 7 bases not matched to a gene; V was cut back by 0 bases and J by 6 bases. Germline V gives CDR1 KGHSY, CDR2 FQNENV. The chain's CDR3 is CASSQSGGGPAEQYF. CDR3 in DNA: TGTGCCAGCAGCCAATCCGGGGGGGGCCCGGCCGAGCAGTACTTC.

The chain recombines TRBV6-4 with TRBJ2-1, with 11 bases that match TRBD2. Germline-derived CDR1 and CDR2 are MRHNA and SNTAGT. Losses at the gene ends were 4 bases for V and 7 bases for J; bases not matched to a gene: 9. The CDR3 runs 16 residues. The CDR3 region has the DNA TGTGCCAGCAGTGTCATTAGCGGGGGGGCCGTGAATGAGCAGTTCTTC. Translation gives CASSVISGGAVNEQFF.